This T cell receptor (beta chain) was retrieved from a study of OX40 agonist ivuxolimab in advanced cancers. Study details: Ivuxolimab, an antibody acting as an agonist of OX40 (CD134), was used to treat patients. A male proportion of about 84% was recorded, with mean age approximately 57 years and range about 20 to 90. Intravenous ivuxolimab was administered to patients every 2 weeks at 0.01 to 10 mg/kg.

Germline V lookup: CDR1 SGHNT, CDR2 YYREEE (reference sequence). The trim removed 4 bases at V and 0 bases at J, leaving 6 bases unmatched. This CDR3 contains 17 residues. General study points: CD4+ and CD8+ blood T cells expanded clonally by week 6 at 0.1 to 3.0 mg/kg.

Profiling relied on immunoSEQ multiplex PCR, and the TCRdb table lists in-frame clones only, not all of them. Of roughly 100,000 clones listed, roughly four fifths were seen once; the top ten hold more than 1.1%. Comment on this clone: Its matching antigen is unknown.

The receptor comes from an adult with an advanced solid tumor such as melanoma, head and neck, liver or kidney cancer. This sequence joins TRBV5-4 and TRBJ2-6; 8 bases line up with TRBD1. This material consisted of CD4+ or CD8+ T cells sorted from blood, taken in a trial of the OX40 agonist ivuxolimab. Here the CDR3 DNA reads TGTGCCAGCAGCCCTGGGACAGGCAACTCTGGGGCCAACGTCCTGACTTTC. Its protein product is CASSPGTGNSGANVLTF.